The rows below give T cell receptor beta chains drawn from one sample of a study of T cells in Graves' hyperthyroidism and ophthalmopathy. MiXCR was run by TCRdb on the multiplex PCR reads, yielding one entry per CDR3 protein. The data hold 500,000 to 600,000 distinct CDR3 sequences, with about half observed a single time. Sequenced: peripheral blood or thyroid tissue (not recorded which). Receptors originate from an adult woman with Graves' disease, either hyperthyroidism or ophthalmopathy (not recorded which). The CDR3 runs from the conserved cysteine through the conserved F or W. The D gene is left open where the match is weak. Some rows have no size entry. The others give once, few or many, or a class for an expanded clone.

D gene: .
clone size: many
J gene: TRBJ2-2
V gene: TRBV12-3/TRBV12-4
CDR3 DNA: TGTGCCAGCATCAAGACAGCAAACACCGGGGAGCTGTTTTTT
CDR3 protein: CASIKTANTGELFF

D gene: .
clone size: many
J gene: TRBJ1-2
V gene: TRBV5-4
CDR3 DNA: TGTGCCAGCAGCTTGGCCGTGGCCACCCATGTCAACTATGGCTACACCTTC
CDR3 protein: CASSLAVATHVNYGYTF

D gene: .
clone size: many
J gene: TRBJ2-5
V gene: TRBV4-1
CDR3 DNA: TGCGCCAGCAGCCAAGATCGCAACCAAGAGACCCAGTACTTC
CDR3 protein: CASSQDRNQETQYF

D gene: .
clone size: .
J gene: TRBJ1-6
V gene: TRBV7-7
CDR3 DNA: TGTGCCAGCAGCTTAGGTGCAGGGTTTGATTCACCCCTCCACTTT
CDR3 protein: CASSLGAGFDSPLHF

D gene: TRBD2
clone size: many
J gene: TRBJ2-5
V gene: TRBV15
CDR3 DNA: TGTGCCACCAGCAGGACGAATAGCGGGAGGGGAAAAGAGACCCAGTACTTC
CDR3 protein: CATSRTNSGRGKETQYF

D gene: TRBD2
clone size: .
J gene: TRBJ2-1
V gene: TRBV20-1
CDR3 DNA: TGCAGTGCTAGGACTAGCGGGAGGACCCTACGCTACAATGAGCAGTTCTTC
CDR3 protein: CSARTSGRTLRYNEQFF

D gene: .
clone size: .
J gene: TRBJ2-1
V gene: TRBV10-3
CDR3 DNA: TGTGCCATCATCACCGACAACTACAATGAGCAGTTCTTC
CDR3 protein: CAIITDNYNEQFF

D gene: TRBD1
clone size: .
J gene: TRBJ1-3
V gene: TRBV4-1
CDR3 DNA: TGCGCCAGCAGCCAAGGGGACAGGGGGAACTCTGGAAACACCATATATTTT
CDR3 protein: CASSQGDRGNSGNTIYF

D gene: TRBD1
clone size: .
J gene: TRBJ2-3
V gene: TRBV10-3
CDR3 DNA: TGTGCCATCAGTACGGGACAGAGGGGCACAGATACGCAGTATTTT
CDR3 protein: CAISTGQRGTDTQYF

D gene: TRBD1
clone size: .
J gene: TRBJ1-1
V gene: TRBV6-6
CDR3 DNA: TGTGCCAGCAGAAGGGACAGGGGGAACACTGAAGCTTTCTTT
CDR3 protein: CASRRDRGNTEAFF

D gene: .
clone size: few
J gene: TRBJ1-6
V gene: TRBV10-3
CDR3 DNA: TGTGCCATGAGGGGGGGGTTCAATTCACCCCTCCACTTT
CDR3 protein: CAMRGGFNSPLHF

D gene: .
clone size: many
J gene: TRBJ1-2
V gene: TRBV11-3
CDR3 DNA: TGTGCCAGCAGCTTTGGCCCGGGGCATGGCTACACCTTC
CDR3 protein: CASSFGPGHGYTF

D gene: .
clone size: .
J gene: TRBJ1-2
V gene: TRBV25-1
CDR3 DNA: TGTGCCAGCAGTGTTCACAGGAACTATGGCTACACCTTC
CDR3 protein: CASSVHRNYGYTF